This T cell receptor beta chain was obtained from a study of T cell changes during pregnancy in multiple sclerosis. Assay: immunoSEQ multiplex PCR; the TCRdb copy retains only in-frame clones and omits some. The table shows approximately 50,000 clones, with 90% occurring only once. Germline-derived CDR1 and CDR2 are SGHTA and FQGNSA. The CDR3 has 16 amino acids. Unmatched junction bases numbered 8, after V lost 1 base and J lost 4 bases. Sequencing was performed on peripheral blood, taken in the third trimester of pregnancy. The chain links TRBV7-2 to TRBJ2-7; 9 bases align to TRBD1. The receptor was derived from a female donor in good health, enrolled as a control in a pregnancy study. CDR3 in amino acids: CASSLGPGTGIYEQYF. The CDR3 nucleotides read TGTGCCAGCAGCTTAGGCCCCGGGACAGGGATTTACGAGCAGTACTTC. The full variable domain, rest sourced from reference TRBV7-2 and TRBJ2-7, is GAGVSQSPSNKVTEKGKDVELRCDPISGHTALYWYRQSLGQGLEFLIYFQGNSAPDKSGLPSDRFSAERTGGSVSTLTIQRTQQEDSAVYLCASSLGPGTGIYEQYFGPGTRLTVT.